What follows are 5 T cell receptor beta chains derived from one specimen sequenced in a study of identifying expanded T cells in peripheral blood. Produced via immunoSEQ multiplex PCR; TCRdb's table is partial and in-frame only. The data show about 76,000 clones, with 84% seen just once and about 20% held by the top ten. The sequenced sample was blood. These TCRs come from a person aged 18 to 70 in good health.

The chain is built from TRBV5-6 and TRBJ2-7; D unclear. CDR1 and CDR2 (germline): SGHDT, YYEEEE. CDR3 size: 13 residues. V was shortened by 1 base and J by 0 bases, with 5 bases between the two germline ends. CDR3 coding DNA: TGTGCCAGCAGCTTGCTAGGCTCCTACGAGCAGTACTTC. Residues: CASSLLGSYEQYF.

The chain employs TRBV7-9 and TRBJ1-4, with D perhaps matching TRBD1 (5 bases). Trimming cost V 5 bases and J 4 bases, with 14 bases left between them. CDR3 length: 15 residues. Per germline, CDR1 SEHNR and CDR2 FQNEAQ (reference sequence). CDR3 in amino acids: CASSPLAGSNEKLFF. The DNA of the CDR3 is TGTGCCAGCAGCCCTCTCGCAGGGAGTAATGAAAAACTGTTTTTT.

This clone came up a few times. The chain combines TRBV28 with TRBJ1-1, with 7 nucleotides matching TRBD1. CDR3 length equals 14 residues. Germline V lookup: CDR1 MDHEN, CDR2 SYDVKM. The junction had 6 bases not matched to a gene; V was cut back by 7 bases and J by 1 base. The CDR3 here is CASIEAGGNTEAFF. The DNA of the CDR3 is TGTGCCAGCATTGAGGCAGGGGGGAACACTGAAGCTTTCTTT.

V gene TRBV4-2 combines with J gene TRBJ1-5, with no clear D. V lost 4 bases and J 0 bases, leaving 10 bases between the germline ends. The CDR3 covers 15 residues. Germline V gene lookup returns CDR1 LGHNA and CDR2 YNFKEQ. The chain's CDR3 is CASSPHSDSNQPQHF. The CDR3 region has the DNA TGTGCCAGCAGCCCTCACAGCGATAGCAATCAGCCCCAGCATTTT.

The chain links TRBV6-1 to TRBJ2-7; D possibly corresponds to TRBD1 (8 bases). V shed 3 bases and J shed 5 bases, with 17 bases lying between them. Germline CDR1 is MNHNS and CDR2 is SASEGT. The CDR3 has 15 residues. Here the CDR3 reads CASSDGGQGAHEQYF. The CDR3, as DNA: TGTGCCAGCAGTGACGGGGGGCAGGGGGCCCACGAGCAGTACTTC.